This T cell receptor (beta chain) was sequenced in a study of neurological immune-mediated disorders. The CDR3 is 13 amino acids. The ends were cut back, 4 bases at V and 7 bases at J, with 13 bases in the middle. General study findings and limits: The study found the most TCR clonal expansion in HTLV-1-associated myelopathy and the least in multiple sclerosis, below healthy controls.

This clonotype has a count of ten or more. Its cognate antigen is unknown. A single run covered 15-18 subjects with over 190 million TCR-beta sequences. Each CDR3 protein is one row after TCRdb ran MiXCR on the 5' RACE reads. The data contain over 35,000 distinct CDR3 sequences, 12% of them singletons. Sequencing input: PBMCs. This chain joins TRBV12-3 or TRBV12-4 and TRBJ1-2; possibly TRBD1 for D (6 bases). The receptor was derived from a female donor in good health. The DNA for the CDR3 is TGTGCCAGCAGTTCCGGACAGTGGGCTGGCTACACCTTC. Translation: CASSSGQWAGYTF.